This is a list of T cell receptor beta chains from one sample in a study of CXCR3-negative and CXCR3-positive naive CD8 T cells. No DNA is given; TCRdb re-called the 5' RACE reads and lists each CDR3 protein once. This table holds 5,500 to 6,000 distinct CDR3 sequences. The sample taken for sequencing was naive CXCR3- CD8+ T cells from blood. The receptors stem from a human donor in good health. Some clones in this sample may be carry-over from other donors' samples. The CDR3 runs from the conserved cysteine through the conserved F or W. Fields, in order: clone size, J gene, V gene, CDR3 protein. A clone size is listed for some rows: how often the clone was seen (once, few, many), or a class if it is expanded.

abundance: medium-sized
j_gene: TRBJ2-2
v_gene: TRBV29-1
CDR3aa: CSVESPLAGNTGELFF

abundance: medium-sized
j_gene: TRBJ1-1
v_gene: TRBV27
CDR3aa: CASSLLGNTEAFF

abundance: medium-sized
j_gene: TRBJ2-7
v_gene: TRBV27
CDR3aa: CASSLDPWNEQYF

abundance: .
j_gene: TRBJ2-1
v_gene: TRBV25-1
CDR3aa: CASSEQGYPGQFF

abundance: .
j_gene: TRBJ2-1
v_gene: TRBV21-1
CDR3aa: CASSNGVAGRTSSYNEQFF

abundance: medium-sized
j_gene: TRBJ1-1
v_gene: TRBV29-1
CDR3aa: CSVWAGVNTEAFF

abundance: .
j_gene: TRBJ2-1
v_gene: TRBV4-3
CDR3aa: CASSQGLAGASSYNEQFF

abundance: medium-sized
j_gene: TRBJ2-5
v_gene: TRBV7-9
CDR3aa: CASSLTASGKETQYF

abundance: .
j_gene: TRBJ1-4
v_gene: TRBV2
CDR3aa: CASRGKTGTGEKLFF

abundance: medium-sized
j_gene: TRBJ2-1
v_gene: TRBV29-1
CDR3aa: CSVDGGSYNEQFF

abundance: .
j_gene: TRBJ1-4
v_gene: TRBV29-1
CDR3aa: CTARTETNEKLFF

abundance: medium-sized
j_gene: TRBJ2-1
v_gene: TRBV6-5
CDR3aa: CASSYAGRDEQFF

abundance: medium-sized
j_gene: TRBJ2-1
v_gene: TRBV20-1
CDR3aa: CSASSDRGPDDEQFF

abundance: medium-sized
j_gene: TRBJ1-1
v_gene: TRBV5-1
CDR3aa: CASSLRTAMNTEAFF

abundance: medium-sized
j_gene: TRBJ2-7
v_gene: TRBV5-1
CDR3aa: CASSLTGADSYEQYF

abundance: medium-sized
j_gene: TRBJ2-3
v_gene: TRBV7-9
CDR3aa: CASSSDSAQDTQYF

abundance: medium-sized
j_gene: TRBJ2-7
v_gene: TRBV29-1
CDR3aa: CSVDFGGYYEQYF

abundance: .
j_gene: TRBJ2-7
v_gene: TRBV6-2/TRBV6-3
CDR3aa: CASSVLAAVSYEQYF

abundance: .
j_gene: TRBJ2-1
v_gene: TRBV7-3
CDR3aa: CASAPLAGDEQFF

abundance: medium-sized
j_gene: TRBJ2-3
v_gene: TRBV7-8
CDR3aa: CASSPRGMADTQYF

abundance: .
j_gene: TRBJ2-7
v_gene: TRBV7-6
CDR3aa: CASSHRDRVHEQYF

abundance: .
j_gene: TRBJ1-1
v_gene: TRBV29-1
CDR3aa: CSVEVGTGGRSAEAFF

abundance: .
j_gene: TRBJ1-1
v_gene: TRBV7-6
CDR3aa: CASSLGQGENTEAFF

abundance: .
j_gene: TRBJ2-7
v_gene: TRBV29-1
CDR3aa: CSVEGRGAESYEQYF

abundance: medium-sized
j_gene: TRBJ1-1
v_gene: TRBV19
CDR3aa: CATRDIGTEAFF

abundance: medium-sized
j_gene: TRBJ1-2
v_gene: TRBV12-3/TRBV12-4
CDR3aa: CASSKGSFYYGYTF

abundance: medium-sized
j_gene: TRBJ1-2
v_gene: TRBV20-1
CDR3aa: CSARASSGEDSYGYTF

abundance: .
j_gene: TRBJ2-3
v_gene: TRBV5-8
CDR3aa: CASSSVSFADTQYF

abundance: .
j_gene: TRBJ1-1
v_gene: TRBV3-1
CDR3aa: CASSQGQGTNTEAFF